The clone carrying this T cell receptor (beta chain) was found a few times. What it binds is unknown. TCRdb ran MiXCR on the RACE reads and lists one entry per CDR3 protein. The profile shows 300,000 to 400,000 distinct CDR3 sequences, around 6.9% of them singletons. These data are taken from a study of human T cells and chemical hapten exposure. Time point reported: patch test 1, 2 weeks after DPC sensitization. Treatment in this sample: therapeutic diphenylcyclopropenone sensitization with weekly scalp DPC. Whole-study results and caveats: As the donors had alopecia, their immune response may differ from healthy people's.

V lost 6 bases and J lost 5; bases outside the gene matches: 2. Germline V gene lookup returns CDR1 SQVTM and CDR2 ANQGSEA. The CDR3 is made up of 12 amino acids. The rearrangement joins TRBV29-1 to TRBJ1-5, with TRBD1 matching 9 bases. The starting material was whole blood, obtained in connection with sensitization to the hapten diphenylcyclopropenone (DPC). The sequence was obtained from a woman between 18 and 29 years old with alopecia areata. Some clones in this sample may be carry-over from other donors' samples. In DNA, the CDR3 is TGCAGCGTCCGGACAGGGGATCAGCCCCAGCATTTT. Translated, it gives CSVRTGDQPQHF.